A selection of T cell receptor beta chains follows, all from one sample in a study of read filtering for tumor transcriptome and immune sequencing. Via MiXCR, TCRdb re-called the reads, giving one row per CDR3 protein. The sample has some 46,000 distinct CDR3 sequences; around 21% are singletons. The sequenced material came from a population of CD138-negative cells sorted from bone marrow. The source of these receptors is a donor aged 40 or over with multiple myeloma. The CDR3 runs from the conserved cysteine through the conserved F or W. D genes are given only for firm matches. Some rows mark clone size as missing; the rest say once, few, many or name a class of expanded clone.

>many|TRBV29-1|TRBJ1-1|NA
TGCAGCGTTGTGGCGTCGGGAGCCGCCTTGATGAACACTGAAGCTTTCTTT
CSVVASGAALMNTEAFF
>NA|TRBV3-1|TRBJ2-3|TRBD2
TGTGCCAGCATTGCGGGGGATTCAGATACGCAGTATTTT
CASIAGDSDTQYF
>many|TRBV6-1|TRBJ2-4|TRBD1
TGTGCCAGCAGTGGCACTAGACAGGGGGCGGGTAACATTCAGTACTTC
CASSGTRQGAGNIQYF
>NA|TRBV6-1|TRBJ2-5|NA
TGTGCCAGCAGTGAAGCGTTCGATCCGCAGACCCAGTACTTC
CASSEAFDPQTQYF
>few|TRBV5-6|TRBJ1-2|NA
TGTGCCAGCAGCTTGTGGGGGGAGACTAACTATGGCTACACCTTC
CASSLWGETNYGYTF
>many|TRBV10-3|TRBJ2-7|NA
TGTGCCATCAGCCCCGGGACAACCACCTACGAGCAGTACTTC
CAISPGTTTYEQYF
>NA|TRBV20-1|TRBJ2-1|TRBD1
TGCAGTGCTACCAGGGACAGGGACATTGAGCAGTTCTTC
CSATRDRDIEQFF
>few|TRBV7-6|TRBJ2-1|NA
TGTGCCAGCAGCGGCCCCAGGGGACCCTACAATGAGCAGTTCTTC
CASSGPRGPYNEQFF
>many|TRBV7-9|TRBJ2-7|TRBD2
TGTGCCAGCAGCTTTGGTACTAGCGGGATCGAGCAGTACTTC
CASSFGTSGIEQYF
>few|TRBV19|TRBJ1-5|TRBD1
TGTGCCACCTCGGGACAGCCAGGACAGCCCCAGCATTTT
CATSGQPGQPQHF
>many|TRBV7-9|TRBJ2-2|TRBD1
TGTGCCAGCAGCAACCGGGACAGGGGGCGCGGAACCGGGGAGCTGTTTTTT
CASSNRDRGRGTGELFF
>many|TRBV7-9|TRBJ2-1|TRBD1
TGTGCCAGCAGCCAGACAGGGGGCAATGAGCAGTTCTTC
CASSQTGGNEQFF
>many|TRBV19|TRBJ2-5|NA
TGTGCCAGTAGATCCTCATCGGAGGTTGGGACCCAGTACTTC
CASRSSSEVGTQYF
>NA|TRBV4-2|TRBJ2-3|TRBD2
TGTGCCAGCAGCCAAGATGTCCGGGAGGGCCGAGATACGCAGTATTTT
CASSQDVREGRDTQYF
>many|TRBV3-1|TRBJ1-1|NA
TGTGCCAGCGCCCCATCGGACGGACTGAACACTGAAGCTTTCTTT
CASAPSDGLNTEAFF
>NA|TRBV7-2|TRBJ1-5|NA
TGTGCCAGCAGCTTAGTGGGTGGGACCGGCAATCAGCCCCAGCATTTT
CASSLVGGTGNQPQHF
>many|TRBV5-1|TRBJ2-7|TRBD2
TGCGCCAGCAGCTTGGGTGGGGTGGGACTAGCAGGAAACGAGCAGTACTTC
CASSLGGVGLAGNEQYF
>NA|TRBV29-1|TRBJ2-1|TRBD1
TGCAGTGTCATACAGGGGTACAATGAGCAGTCCTTC
CSVIQGYNEQSF